These T cell receptor beta chains were read from a single sample in a study of blood T cells in healthy people across ages. TCRdb recomputed calls from the 5' RACE reads with MiXCR, one row per CDR3 protein. Of about 1.5 million distinct CDR3 sequences in the sample, under 55% were seen once. Source material: blood. The source is a woman aged 18-29 years in good health. CDR3s include the opening cysteine and the closing phenylalanine or tryptophan. The order of the fields is V gene, J gene, D gene, clone size, CDR3 protein, CDR3 DNA. D genes are given only for firm matches. Clone size appears in some rows only: once, few, many, or a class for an expanded clone.

v_gene: TRBV7-2
j_gene: TRBJ1-2
d_gene: NA
abundance: NA
CDR3aa: CASSELDSLRIYGYTF
CDR3nt: TGTGCCAGCAGCGAGCTAGACAGTCTTCGGATCTATGGCTACACCTTC

v_gene: TRBV15
j_gene: TRBJ2-3
d_gene: NA
abundance: NA
CDR3aa: CATSRFSGGTDTQYF
CDR3nt: TGTGCCACCAGCAGATTTTCCGGGGGCACAGATACGCAGTATTTT

v_gene: TRBV2
j_gene: TRBJ2-5
d_gene: TRBD1
abundance: NA
CDR3aa: CASGRDRVPETQYF
CDR3nt: TGTGCCAGCGGACGGGACAGGGTGCCGGAGACCCAGTACTTC

v_gene: TRBV10-1
j_gene: TRBJ1-1
d_gene: NA
abundance: few
CDR3aa: CASRAGPWTEAFF
CDR3nt: TGCGCCAGCAGGGCCGGCCCTTGGACTGAAGCTTTCTTT

v_gene: TRBV6-5
j_gene: TRBJ2-5
d_gene: TRBD2
abundance: NA
CDR3aa: CASRRLLAGGETQYF
CDR3nt: TGTGCCAGCAGACGACTACTAGCGGGGGGAGAGACCCAGTACTTC

v_gene: TRBV12-5
j_gene: TRBJ2-1
d_gene: NA
abundance: few
CDR3aa: CASGPPGLYNEQFF
CDR3nt: TGTGCTAGTGGTCCTCCGGGTCTCTACAATGAGCAGTTCTTC

v_gene: TRBV7-8
j_gene: TRBJ1-2
d_gene: NA
abundance: NA
CDR3aa: CASSFQQGRDGYTF
CDR3nt: TGTGCCAGCAGCTTCCAACAGGGACGTGATGGCTACACCTTC

v_gene: TRBV10-3
j_gene: TRBJ2-1
d_gene: NA
abundance: many
CDR3aa: CAISGQGGTYNEQFF
CDR3nt: TGTGCCATCAGTGGCCAGGGTGGGACCTACAATGAGCAGTTCTTC

v_gene: TRBV5-6
j_gene: TRBJ1-2
d_gene: NA
abundance: NA
CDR3aa: CASTQAGPHYGYTF
CDR3nt: TGTGCCAGTACCCAAGCGGGACCGCACTATGGCTACACCTTC

v_gene: TRBV5-6
j_gene: TRBJ2-1
d_gene: NA
abundance: few
CDR3aa: CASRPQGSYNEQFF
CDR3nt: TGTGCCAGCAGGCCACAGGGTTCCTACAATGAGCAGTTCTTC

v_gene: TRBV13
j_gene: TRBJ2-1
d_gene: NA
abundance: NA
CDR3aa: CASSPMVSSYNEQFF
CDR3nt: TGTGCCAGCAGCCCGATGGTTAGCTCTTACAATGAGCAGTTCTTC

v_gene: TRBV4-3
j_gene: TRBJ2-3
d_gene: NA
abundance: NA
CDR3aa: CAISLFADTQYF
CDR3nt: TGCGCCATCAGTTTGTTCGCAGATACGCAGTATTTT

v_gene: TRBV28
j_gene: TRBJ2-5
d_gene: NA
abundance: once
CDR3aa: CASSYQPGGVQETQYF
CDR3nt: TGTGCCAGCAGTTATCAGCCAGGAGGGGTCCAAGAGACCCAGTACTTC

v_gene: TRBV15
j_gene: TRBJ1-1
d_gene: NA
abundance: few
CDR3aa: CATSSGALNTEAFF
CDR3nt: TGTGCCACCAGCAGTGGGGCCCTTAACACTGAAGCTTTCTTT

v_gene: TRBV4-2
j_gene: TRBJ1-1
d_gene: NA
abundance: once
CDR3aa: CASSQGAAGRVNTEAFF
CDR3nt: TGTGCCAGCAGCCAGGGGGCAGCGGGACGAGTGAACACTGAAGCTTTCTTT

v_gene: TRBV12-3/TRBV12-4
j_gene: TRBJ1-2
d_gene: NA
abundance: few
CDR3aa: CASSHQGSGYTF
CDR3nt: TGTGCCAGCAGTCATCAGGGTTCTGGCTACACCTTC